These 28 T cell receptor beta chains were all obtained from the same sample, sequenced in a study of T cells in Graves' hyperthyroidism and ophthalmopathy. RNA transcripts gave rise to amplified TCR beta CDR3 regions. First-round RT-PCR of the TCR CDR3 relied on the HTBI primer set. MiXCR, run by TCRdb on the multiplex PCR reads, gives a single entry per CDR3 protein. Of 500,000 to 800,000 distinct CDR3 sequences listed, about 14% are singletons. Source material: blood. All receptors come from a woman in her 50s with Graves' ophthalmopathy.

This clonotype was picked up a small number of times. The rearrangement uses TRBV5-1 and TRBJ2-1; 8 bases fit TRBD1. This CDR3 contains 16 residues. CDR1 is SGHRS, CDR2 YFSETQ, per germline. Trimming removed 4 bases from V and 3 bases from J; junction bases left unmatched: 9. CDR3 region: CASSTTGDALYNEQFF. Here the CDR3 DNA reads TGCGCCAGCAGCACGACAGGGGACGCTCTCTACAATGAGCAGTTCTTC. Complete variable domain (other parts from reference TRBV5-1 and TRBJ2-1): KAGVTQTPRYLIKTRGQQVTLSCSPISGHRSVSWYQQTPGQGLQFLFEYFSETQRNKGNFPGRFSGRQFSNSRSEMNVSTLELGDSALYLCASSTTGDALYNEQFFGPGTRLTVL.

This clonotype was recorded at least ten times. V usage is TRBV30 and J usage is TRBJ1-2; D is possibly TRBD1 (6 bases). The germline V and J ends were trimmed by 8 bases and 4 bases, with 14 bases remaining between them. Germline CDR1 is GTSNPN and CDR2 is SVGIG (reference sequence). There are 12 residues in the CDR3. As DNA, the CDR3 is TGTGCCGAGACGCGACAGGCCTATGGCTACACCTTC. Its translation is CAETRQAYGYTF. The variable domain in full, completed from reference TRBV30 and TRBJ1-2, reads SQTIHQWPATLVQPVGSPLSLECTVEGTSNPNLYWYRQAAGRGLQLLFYSVGIGQISSEVPQNLSASRPQDRQFILSSKKLLLSDSGFYLCAETRQAYGYTFGSGTRLTVV.

V and J are TRBV29-1 and TRBJ2-2; maybe TRBD1 (8 bases). The CDR3 is 17 amino acids. V was pared by 5 bases and J by 5 bases, with 24 bases between. CDR1 SQVTM and CDR2 ANQGSEA come from the germline V gene. The CDR3 spells CSVSALTGEGGTGELFF. CDR3 nucleotide sequence: TGCAGCGTTTCCGCCCTGACAGGGGAGGGTGGAACCGGGGAGCTGTTTTTT.

This clonotype was recorded many times. J is TRBJ1-1 and V is TRBV2; no clear D gene. The CDR3 spans 15 residues. Germline V gene data show CDR1 as SNHLY and CDR2 as FYNNEI. Between the trimmed V and J ends, which lost 8 bases and 0 bases, there was a span of 16 bases. This CDR3 is CASPTPQSLNTEAFF. For the CDR3, the DNA is TGTGCCAGCCCTACTCCACAGAGTTTGAACACTGAAGCTTTCTTT. The full variable domain, completed using reference TRBV2 and TRBJ1-1, is EPEVTQTPSHQVTQMGQEVILRCVPISNHLYFYWYRQILGQKVEFLVSFYNNEISEKSEIFDDQFSVERPDGSNFTLKIRSTKLEDSAMYFCASPTPQSLNTEAFFGQGTRLTVV.

CDR3 sequence reads: CSAQRPERGNEQFF. The CDR3 nucleotides are TGCAGTGCCCAACGCCCGGAAAGGGGGAATGAGCAGTTCTTC. The V call is TRBV20-1, the J call TRBJ2-1, with D possibly TRBD1 on 6 matching bases. Germline V gene sequence: CDR1 DFQATT, CDR2 SNEGSKA (reference sequence). The length of the CDR3 is 14 residues. V was shortened by 6 bases and J by 7 bases, with 19 bases between the two germline ends.

In this sample, this clonotype turned up many times. The V call is TRBV12-3 or TRBV12-4, the J call TRBJ2-5; D might be TRBD2 (6 bases). CDR3 length: 15 residues. Trimming took off 2 bases at V and 2 bases at J, with 12 bases between the two ends. The CDR3 sequence is CASSLMGGWQETQYF. The CDR3 DNA reads TGTGCCAGCAGTTTAATGGGGGGTTGGCAAGAGACCCAGTACTTC.

This clonotype was found many times. The gene calls are TRBV11-2 and TRBJ1-2, with 7 bases matching TRBD1. Losses at the gene ends were 5 bases for V and 4 bases for J; bases not matched to a gene: 4. The V gene's germline CDR1 is SGHAT and CDR2 FQNNGV. There are 13 residues in the CDR3. The CDR3 here is CASSETGIYGYTF. CDR3 nucleotide sequence: TGTGCCAGCAGCGAGACAGGGATCTATGGCTACACCTTC.

In this sample, this clonotype turned up many times. The rearrangement uses TRBV12-3 or TRBV12-4 and TRBJ2-4; no clear D. The CDR3 runs 16 residues. V shed 3 bases and J shed 1 base, with 13 bases lying between them. For the CDR3, the DNA is TGTGCCAGCAGTTTGCACAGTGTCGTGGCCAAAAACATTCAGTACTTC. Translating gives CASSLHSVVAKNIQYF.

This clonotype was detected only a few times. This chain joins TRBV29-1 and TRBJ1-1; no clear D gene. Trimming took off 6 bases at V and 7 bases at J, with 12 bases between the two ends. This CDR3 region has 11 residues. Germline V CDR1 and CDR2: SQVTM, ANQGSEA. CDR3 amino acids: CSVGSVGEAFF. As DNA, the CDR3 is TGCAGCGTGGGTTCAGTTGGTGAAGCTTTCTTT.

This clonotype was observed at least ten times. V gene TRBV18 combines with J gene TRBJ1-1; D gene uncertain. The CDR3 totals 14 residues. V lost 4 bases to trimming and J lost 1 base, with 10 bases between them. From germline, CDR1 is KGHSH and CDR2 LQKENI. The CDR3 DNA follows: TGTGCCAGCTCACGCGTCAGAGAGAACACTGAAGCTTTCTTT. Translation: CASSRVRENTEAFF.

This clonotype was recorded many times. This chain links TRBV20-1 with TRBJ2-2, with 14 bases aligning to TRBD2. J gave up 1 base and V 4 bases, and 5 bases lay outside the gene matches. Germline lookup yields CDR1 DFQATT and CDR2 SNEGSKA (reference sequence). The CDR3 consists of 17 residues. CDR3 sequence (DNA): TGCAGTGCTATAGGGACTAGCGGGAGACGGAACACCGGGGAGCTGTTTTTT. As protein: CSAIGTSGRRNTGELFF.

The chain employs TRBV27 and TRBJ2-7; TRBD1 matches 8 bases. The ends lost 3 bases at V and 3 bases at J; junction bases unmatched: 10. Germline V gives CDR1 MNHEY, CDR2 SMNVEV (reference sequence). The CDR3 spans 16 residues. The CDR3 loop is CASSFSRQGPNYEQYF. The CDR3 nucleotides are TGTGCCAGCAGTTTTTCCCGACAGGGGCCCAACTACGAGCAGTACTTC.

The V call is TRBV3-1, the J call TRBJ2-7; 7 bases are shared with TRBD2. The germline CDR1 and CDR2 sequences are LGHDT and YNNKEL (reference sequence). J lost 4 bases, V lost 1 base, and 13 bases had no gene match. The CDR3 has 17 amino acids. CDR3 in DNA: TGTGCCAGCAGCCAAGTTAGTAGCGGGCCCCCGTCGTACGAGCAGTACTTC. Protein sequence: CASSQVSSGPPSYEQYF.

Only a few counts were recorded for this clonotype. This sequence joins TRBV6-5 and TRBJ2-7; D not certain. Trimming took off 0 bases at V and 0 bases at J, with 18 bases between the two ends. The germline CDR1 and CDR2 sequences are MNHEY and SVGAGI. The CDR3 loop spans 18 amino acids. This chain's CDR3 is CASSYSKSADGSSYEQYF. CDR3 in DNA: TGTGCCAGCAGTTACTCGAAGTCCGCCGACGGAAGCTCCTACGAGCAGTACTTC.

Concerning this clonotype: A much larger clone is a single base away; this may be a read error. The genes are TRBV5-6 and TRBJ2-7; 7 nucleotides match TRBD2. Germline loops: CDR1 SGHDT, CDR2 YYEEEE. The trim removed 7 bases at V and 6 bases at J, leaving 13 bases unmatched. This CDR3 region has 14 residues. CDR3 sequence reads: CASGPLGGPSEQYF. For the CDR3, the DNA is TGTGCCAGCGGCCCCCTGGGAGGGCCGAGCGAGCAGTACTTC.

Many counts were recorded for this clonotype. The chain couples TRBV28 to TRBJ2-7, with unresolved D. V was clipped by 7 bases and J by 4 bases, with 5 bases between them. From germline, CDR1 is MDHEN and CDR2 SYDVKM. The CDR3 runs to 10 residues. DNA of the CDR3: TGTGCCAGCACAGAATACGAGCAGTACTTC. This gives the protein CASTEYEQYF.

This clonotype was counted ten times or more. The chain combines TRBV5-1 with TRBJ2-2; D gene uncertain. V was pared by 4 bases and J by 3 bases, with 4 bases between. The CDR3 runs to 12 residues. Germline CDR1 is SGHRS and CDR2 is YFSETQ. CDR3: CASSDDTGELFF. CDR3 coding DNA: TGCGCCAGCAGCGACGACACCGGGGAGCTGTTTTTT.

This clonotype was counted many times. The rearrangement joins TRBV11-3 to TRBJ2-3; D remains unclear. Trimming stripped 0 bases from V and 1 base from J, with 5 bases between. The germline V gene encodes CDR1 SGHNT and CDR2 YENEEA. This CDR3 has 14 amino acids. CDR3 DNA sequence: TGTGCCAGCAGCTTAGATCACCGCACAGATACGCAGTATTTT. It codes for CASSLDHRTDTQYF.

This clonotype was seen many times. The rearrangement joins TRBV11-2 to TRBJ2-7; TRBD2 agrees at 7 bases. Trimming removed 3 bases from V and 3 bases from J; junction bases left unmatched: 8. The germline V gene encodes CDR1 SGHAT and CDR2 FQNNGV. The CDR3 covers 15 residues. Here the CDR3 reads CASSLGLAELYEQYF. In DNA, the CDR3 is TGTGCCAGCAGCTTGGGGCTAGCGGAGCTCTACGAGCAGTACTTC.

This CDR3 reads CASSLVDEKLFF. The DNA of the CDR3 is TGTGCCAGCAGCTTAGTAGATGAAAAACTGTTTTTT. The chain links TRBV11-3 to TRBJ1-4; no clear D. The ends were cut back, 1 base at V and 6 bases at J, with 3 bases in the middle. CDR3 length: 12 residues. The germline CDR1 and CDR2 sequences are SGHNT and YENEEA.

Ten or more counts support this clonotype. The gene calls are TRBV2 and TRBJ2-3; TRBD1 aligns across 7 bases. CDR1 is SNHLY and CDR2 is FYNNEI in the germline V gene. Germline trimming cut 5 bases from V and 0 bases from J; bases unmatched to any gene: 8. The CDR3 is 16 residues long. The CDR3 reads CASSTRQGWSTDTQYF. As DNA, the CDR3 is TGTGCCAGCAGTACTCGACAGGGTTGGAGCACAGATACGCAGTATTTT. Looking up the rest from reference TRBV2 and TRBJ2-3 gives the full variable domain: EPEVTQTPSHQVTQMGQEVILRCVPISNHLYFYWYRQILGQKVEFLVSFYNNEISEKSEIFDDQFSVERPDGSNFTLKIRSTKLEDSAMYFCASSTRQGWSTDTQYFGPGTRLTVL.

The V and J genes are TRBV6-2 or TRBV6-3 and TRBJ2-1; tentatively, D is TRBD1 or TRBD2 (6 bases each). Germline CDR1 and CDR2: MNHEY and SVGEGT. The CDR3 contains 15 residues. V dropped 7 bases and J dropped 7 bases, with 20 bases sitting between them. CDR3 loop: CASNPSGGGRNEQFF. CDR3 DNA sequence: TGTGCCAGCAATCCCTCCGGGGGCGGAAGGAATGAGCAGTTCTTC.

The chain has TRBV20-1 and TRBJ2-3, with D possibly TRBD2 on 6 matching bases. There are 14 residues in the CDR3. V lost 2 bases and J lost 0, with 9 bases in between. From germline, CDR1 is DFQATT and CDR2 SNEGSKA (reference sequence). The CDR3, as DNA: TGCAGTGCTAGAATCAGCGGGAGCACAGATACGCAGTATTTT. Residues: CSARISGSTDTQYF.

This clonotype was picked up many times. The chain employs TRBV20-1 and TRBJ2-7; no clear D gene. Looked up from germline, CDR1 is DFQATT and CDR2 is SNEGSKA (reference sequence). V was shortened by 7 bases and J by 3 bases, with 22 bases between the two germline ends. The CDR3 totals 15 residues. CDR3 loop: CSVPLLDGKYYEQYF. The CDR3 DNA reads as TGCAGTGTCCCCCTCCTGGACGGAAAATACTACGAGCAGTACTTC.

Concerning this clonotype itself: This may stem from a read error, because a much larger clone lies one nucleotide away. This sequence joins TRBV4-2 and TRBJ2-1, with 8 bases aligning to TRBD2. This CDR3 region has 13 residues. Germline V CDR1 and CDR2: LGHNA, YNFKEQ. In nucleotides, the CDR3 is TGTGCCAGCAGCCAAGCGGGAGGGCGGGAGCAGTCCTTC. Its translation is CASSQAGGREQSF.

This clonotype was seen a few times. The V call is TRBV19, the J call TRBJ2-7; 11 positions match TRBD2. This CDR3 contains 15 residues. V was clipped by 5 bases and J by 3 bases; unmatched bases: 6. Germline CDR1 LNHDA, CDR2 SQIVND (reference sequence). Here the CDR3 DNA reads TGTGCCAGTAGTGTAGCGGGAGGGACCTACTACGAGCAGTACTTC. Protein product: CASSVAGGTYYEQYF.

This chain joins TRBV5-1 and TRBJ2-2, with TRBD2 matching 10 bases. V was clipped by 8 bases and J by 4 bases; unmatched bases: 5. This CDR3 has 14 residues. Germline CDR1 is SGHRS and CDR2 is YFSETQ. The CDR3 DNA reads as TGCGCCAGTCCCCCTAGCGGGAGCACCGGGGAGCTGTTTTTT. Its translation: CASPPSGSTGELFF.

In this sample, this clonotype turned up a few times. The rearrangement uses TRBV9 and TRBJ2-1; D is unclear. The ends were cut back, 0 bases at V and 4 bases at J, with 11 bases in the middle. CDR1 and CDR2 (germline): SGDLS, YYNGEE. The CDR3 runs 15 residues. DNA for the CDR3: TGTGCCAGCAGCGTAGACGTCCGGCAATACAATGAGCAGTTCTTC. Translating it yields CASSVDVRQYNEQFF.